Listed here are 18 T cell receptor beta chains from one sample, sequenced in a study of tumor-infiltrating lymphocytes in primary liver carcinoma. Unsorted bulk tissue of about 20-31 mg yielded co-extracted RNA and DNA. From 450 to 550 ng total RNA, TCR beta cDNA was generated with a primer in the constant region. What produced the TCR beta libraries was three nested multiplex PCR rounds using slightly modified ARM-PCR. Investigators reported that the first two PCR rounds, at roughly 10 cycles each, used TRBV1-TRBV30 forward primers with a C-beta reverse primer. TCRdb re-called the multiplex PCR reads with MiXCR, one entry per CDR3 protein. The sample yields approximately 45,000 distinct CDR3 sequences, around 66% seen once. The sample was liver tumor tissue from sampling region 2. Sample subset: tumor region T2, inferior pole. The receptors come from a man in his forties with primary liver carcinoma and hepatitis B virus infection.

The genes are TRBV28 and TRBJ2-7, with 7 bases that match TRBD1. CDR3 size: 13 residues. The germline gives CDR1 MDHEN, CDR2 SYDVKM. V was clipped by 9 bases and J by 1 base; unmatched bases: 6. CDR3 in amino acids: CASMSGQSYEQYF. CDR3 coding DNA: TGTGCCAGTATGTCGGGACAGTCCTACGAGCAGTACTTC.

The chain joins TRBV29-1 to TRBJ2-1; D may be TRBD1 or TRBD2 (6 bases each). In germline, CDR1 is SQVTM, CDR2 ANQGSEA. This CDR3 has 13 residues. DNA of the CDR3: TGCAGGGGGGCTGGAGGGCCCCTCAATGAGCAGTTCTTC. Protein sequence: CRGAGGPLNEQFF.

This clonotype is classed as medium-sized. J is TRBJ2-1 and V is TRBV4-3; D remains ambiguous. V shed 4 bases and J shed 7 bases, with 20 bases lying between them. The germline V gene encodes CDR1 LGHNA and CDR2 YSLEER. The CDR3 has 16 residues. CDR3 nucleotides: TGCGCCAGCAGCCTCCAGCTCTACCGCAGCGATAATGAGCAGTTCTTC. Amino acid sequence: CASSLQLYRSDNEQFF.

Turning to this clonotype: The junction and the germline gene differ at one end; a read error may be behind it. The chain has TRBV30 and TRBJ1-1; 7 nucleotides match TRBD1. Looked up from germline, CDR1 is GTSNPN and CDR2 is SVGIG (reference sequence). The CDR3 has 13 amino acids. CDR3 amino acids: CVWSVNRGTEALF. In DNA, the CDR3 is TGTGTCTGGAGTGTAAACAGGGGAACTGAAGCTCTCTTT.

The V gene is TRBV11-1, the J gene TRBJ2-7; D is perhaps TRBD1 (5 bases). The germline V gene has CDR1 SGHAT and CDR2 FQDESV (reference sequence). V was shortened by 9 bases and J by 1 base, with 13 bases between the two germline ends. This CDR3 spans 13 amino acids. DNA for the CDR3: TGTGCCAGGAAGGGGAAGCTATCCTACGAGCAGTACTTC. Protein: CARKGKLSYEQYF.

About this clonotype itself: A read error may account for a junction end that differs from germline. This sequence joins TRBV30 and TRBJ2-1; tentatively, D is TRBD1 (8 bases). Germline CDR1 GTSNPN, CDR2 SVGIG (reference sequence). The CDR3 consists of 16 residues. The CDR3 coding sequence is TGTGCCTGGAGTGGGACAGGGACTAACTCCCACAATGAGCAGTTCTTC. The encoded protein is CAWSGTGTNSHNEQFF.

Many counts were recorded for this clonotype. This chain links TRBV5-6 with TRBJ2-5, with 9 bases fitting TRBD2. The CDR3 is made up of 14 amino acids. Trimming removed 0 bases from V and 4 bases from J; junction bases left unmatched: 1. Germline V gene sequence: CDR1 SGHDT, CDR2 YYEEEE. CDR3 sequence reads: CASSLGGRGETQYF. CDR3 DNA sequence: TGTGCCAGCAGCTTGGGCGGGAGGGGAGAGACCCAGTACTTC.

As to this clonotype: Being one base from a much bigger clone, this may be a read error. Without the conserved terminal phenylalanine or tryptophan, this CDR3 likely stems from a read error. V is TRBV2 and J is TRBJ2-1; 7 positions agree with TRBD2. Losses at the gene ends were 4 bases for V and 7 bases for J; bases not matched to a gene: 10. This CDR3 has 15 residues. In germline, CDR1 is SNHLY, CDR2 FYNNEI. As DNA, the CDR3 is TGTGCCAGCAGTGCTCGGGCTAGCGGTGTAAATGAGCAGTTCTAC. Its protein product is CASSARASGVNEQFY.

Many counts were recorded for this clonotype. The rearrangement links TRBV6-1 to TRBJ2-5, with D perhaps matching TRBD1 (6 bases). Trimming left V 2 bases short and J 4 bases short, with 23 bases between. Germline V CDR1 and CDR2: MNHNS, SASEGT. This CDR3 is 18 amino acids long. DNA of the CDR3: TGTGCCAGCAGTGAAAATTTAATGGGGGCGGCCGTTGGAGAGACCCAGTACTTC. This gives the protein CASSENLMGAAVGETQYF.

This clonotype was observed a single time. Lacking the conserved final phenylalanine or tryptophan, this CDR3 likely reflects a read error. The chain has TRBV4-1 and TRBJ1-2, with unresolved D. The germline V gene has CDR1 MGHRA and CDR2 YSYEKL. CDR3 length: 16 residues. Here the CDR3 reads CASSHDGRPSSYDYTL. In DNA form, the CDR3 reads TGCGCCAGCAGCCATGATGGCAGACCTTCCTCCTATGACTACACCCTC.

On this clonotype itself: This likely comes from a read error, as the CDR3 has no conserved phenylalanine or tryptophan at its end. This chain joins TRBV5-5 and TRBJ2-7; D possibly corresponds to TRBD2 (5 bases). CDR3 size: 14 residues. Germline V gene sequence: CDR1 SGHKS, CDR2 YYEKEE (reference sequence). The CDR3 here is CANSPGLELYEQYL. In nucleotides, the CDR3 is TGTGCCAACAGCCCCGGACTGGAACTCTACGAGCAGTACTTG.

The chain is built from TRBV30 and TRBJ1-5, with D tentatively TRBD1 (6 bases). The V end lost 1 base, the J end lost 7 bases, and 23 bases lay between the germline ends. Germline assignment: CDR1 GTSNPN and CDR2 SVGIG (reference sequence). The CDR3 length is 17 residues. The CDR3 sequence is CAWSGKKGVLIGQPQHF. As DNA, the CDR3 is TGTGCCTGGAGTGGGAAGAAGGGGGTCCTCATCGGGCAGCCCCAGCATTTT.

On this clonotype: One end of the junction does not line up with germline, which may come from a read error. The chain couples TRBV5-1 to TRBJ2-5, with no clear D. Germline values: CDR1 SGHRS, CDR2 YFSETQ. The CDR3 length is 16 residues. CDR3 nucleotides: TGCCCCAGCAGCCTCAGACCCCTAGTGGGAATAGAGACCCAGTACTTC. Translation: CPSSLRPLVGIETQYF.

Remarks on this clonotype: Sequence at one end of the junction differs from germline and may be a read error. This chain connects TRBV29-1 to TRBJ2-3; 7 positions agree with TRBD1. The CDR3 spans 12 residues. Looked up from germline, CDR1 is SQVTM and CDR2 is ANQGSEA. The DNA of the CDR3 is TGCAGCGTTGATGCCAAGGGGGCAGCGCAGTATTTC. It codes for CSVDAKGAAQYF.

Worth noting for this clonotype: In this CDR3 the conserved last residue, phenylalanine or tryptophan, is missing, so a read error is likely. The chain has TRBV30 and TRBJ1-2; 11 bases align to TRBD1. This CDR3 is built from 16 residues. The germline gives CDR1 GTSNPN, CDR2 SVGIG (reference sequence). CDR3 sequence reads: CAYKDPRDRGFYGYTL. The CDR3 coding sequence is TGTGCCTACAAAGACCCCCGGGACAGGGGGTTCTATGGTTACACCTTG.

This clonotype has at least ten counts. V is TRBV12-5 and J is TRBJ2-2, with 9 positions matching TRBD2. The CDR3 extends over 18 amino acids. Germline V gives CDR1 LGHNT, CDR2 FRNRAP. The V and J ends lost 0 bases and 2 bases, in that order; junction bases with no gene match: 7. The CDR3: CASGLVQGGGGNTGELFF. CDR3 bases: TGTGCTAGTGGTTTGGTACAGGGCGGGGGGGGAAACACCGGGGAGCTGTTTTTT. Complete variable domain (other parts from reference TRBV12-5 and TRBJ2-2): DARVTQTPRHKVTEMGQEVTMRCQPILGHNTVFWYRQTMMQGLELLAYFRNRAPLDDSGMPKDRFSAEMPDATLATLKIQPSEPRDSAVYFCASGLVQGGGGNTGELFFGEGSRLTVL.

In its sample, this clonotype was seen many times. V usage is TRBV11-3 and J usage is TRBJ1-5; D is unclear. Trimming stripped 1 base from V and 5 bases from J, with 3 bases between. CDR3 length: 12 amino acids. Germline CDR1 SGHNT, CDR2 YENEEA. The CDR3 protein is CASSLGDQPQHF. The CDR3 DNA is TGTGCCAGCAGCTTAGGAGATCAGCCCCAGCATTTT.

This clonotype was counted many times. This sequence joins TRBV28 and TRBJ2-2; D perhaps matches TRBD1 (6 bases). The CDR3 spans 13 residues. CDR1 is MDHEN and CDR2 is SYDVKM in the germline V gene. V gave up 6 bases and J gave up 4 bases, with 9 bases separating them. CDR3 in DNA: TGTGCCAGCAGAAGAGGGGGCACCGGGGAGCTGTTTTTT. It is translated as CASRRGGTGELFF.